The rows below give T cell receptor beta chains drawn from one sample of a study of blood T cells in healthy people across ages. Using its own MiXCR run on the 5' RACE reads, TCRdb lists one record per CDR3 protein. The data hold over 700,000 distinct CDR3 sequences, with approximately 53% observed a single time. Sequencing input: blood. The receptor source for this set is an elderly man in good health. The CDR3 runs from the conserved cysteine through the conserved F or W. The order of the fields is clone size, D gene, V gene, J gene, CDR3 protein, CDR3 DNA. The D gene is left open where the match is weak. The size field is filled for only some rows; it gives once, few, many or a size class.

clone size: .
D gene: TRBD1
V gene: TRBV28
J gene: TRBJ1-2
CDR3 protein: CASRTTGGGYGYTF
CDR3 DNA: TGTGCCAGCAGGACGACAGGGGGCGGATATGGCTACACCTTC

clone size: .
D gene: .
V gene: TRBV20-1
J gene: TRBJ2-2
CDR3 protein: CSASRLGGGTGELFF
CDR3 DNA: TGCAGTGCTAGTCGGCTAGGCGGCGGCACCGGGGAGCTGTTTTTT

clone size: .
D gene: TRBD1
V gene: TRBV5-5
J gene: TRBJ1-4
CDR3 protein: CASSLGTGGGATNEKLFF
CDR3 DNA: TGTGCCAGCAGCTTGGGGACAGGGGGGGGAGCAACTAATGAAAAACTGTTTTTT

clone size: .
D gene: TRBD2
V gene: TRBV6-6
J gene: TRBJ2-3
CDR3 protein: CASTPKRLAEDRYAYF
CDR3 DNA: TGTGCCAGCACCCCAAAAAGACTAGCGGAGGACAGATACGCGTATTTT

clone size: .
D gene: .
V gene: TRBV10-3
J gene: TRBJ1-2
CDR3 protein: CAISGPAGNSNYGYTF
CDR3 DNA: TGTGCCATCAGTGGCCCAGCAGGGAATTCTAACTATGGCTACACCTTC

clone size: many
D gene: .
V gene: TRBV5-1
J gene: TRBJ2-3
CDR3 protein: CASSLVGGSTDTQYF
CDR3 DNA: TGTGCCAGCAGCTTAGTGGGGGGCAGCACAGATACGCAGTATTTT

clone size: many
D gene: TRBD1
V gene: TRBV12-3/TRBV12-4
J gene: TRBJ2-7
CDR3 protein: CASSPTGSSYEQYF
CDR3 DNA: TGTGCCAGCAGCCCGACAGGGAGCTCCTACGAGCAGTACTTC

clone size: .
D gene: .
V gene: TRBV20-1
J gene: TRBJ2-7
CDR3 protein: CSARAPVRVEQYF
CDR3 DNA: TGCAGTGCTAGAGCCCCTGTTCGGGTCGAGCAGTACTTC

clone size: .
D gene: TRBD1
V gene: TRBV27
J gene: TRBJ2-4
CDR3 protein: CASSIGTGVGNIQYF
CDR3 DNA: TGTGCCAGCAGTATTGGGACAGGGGTGGGGAACATTCAGTACTTC

clone size: few
D gene: .
V gene: TRBV14
J gene: TRBJ1-1
CDR3 protein: CASSQERSQGTEAFF
CDR3 DNA: TGTGCCAGCAGCCAAGAGAGGAGTCAGGGCACTGAAGCTTTCTTT

clone size: .
D gene: TRBD1
V gene: TRBV27
J gene: TRBJ1-1
CDR3 protein: CASSMDRGRMGTEAFF
CDR3 DNA: TGTGCCAGCAGTATGGACAGGGGGCGAATGGGCACTGAAGCTTTCTTT

clone size: .
D gene: .
V gene: TRBV2
J gene: TRBJ1-2
CDR3 protein: CASERQAYPLNGYTF
CDR3 DNA: TGTGCCAGCGAAAGACAGGCCTACCCACTAAACGGCTACACCTTC

clone size: .
D gene: .
V gene: TRBV20-1
J gene: TRBJ2-3
CDR3 protein: CSAWGGGQSTDTQYF
CDR3 DNA: TGCAGTGCCTGGGGAGGGGGACAGAGTACAGATACGCAGTATTTT

clone size: .
D gene: .
V gene: TRBV15
J gene: TRBJ2-7
CDR3 protein: CATSNPASSYEQYF
CDR3 DNA: TGTGCCACCAGCAACCCGGCAAGCTCCTACGAGCAGTACTTC

clone size: .
D gene: TRBD2
V gene: TRBV7-2
J gene: TRBJ2-1
CDR3 protein: CASSSGPSREVYNEQFF
CDR3 DNA: TGTGCCAGCAGCTCAGGTCCCAGTCGGGAGGTCTACAATGAGCAGTTCTTC

clone size: .
D gene: TRBD2
V gene: TRBV28
J gene: TRBJ2-5
CDR3 protein: CASSSASGMDGETQYF
CDR3 DNA: TGTGCCAGCAGTTCCGCTAGCGGGATGGACGGGGAGACCCAGTACTTC

clone size: .
D gene: .
V gene: TRBV2
J gene: TRBJ1-1
CDR3 protein: CASLEGRSRTEAFF
CDR3 DNA: TGTGCCAGCCTCGAGGGGAGGTCGCGCACTGAAGCTTTCTTT

clone size: once
D gene: .
V gene: TRBV21-1
J gene: TRBJ1-1
CDR3 protein: CASSPQMEAEAFF
CDR3 DNA: TGTGCCAGCAGCCCCCAGATGGAGGCTGAAGCTTTCTTT

clone size: .
D gene: .
V gene: TRBV28
J gene: TRBJ1-3
CDR3 protein: CAIQDASSGNTIYF
CDR3 DNA: TGTGCCATCCAGGACGCCAGCTCTGGAAACACCATATATTTT

clone size: once
D gene: TRBD2
V gene: TRBV12-3/TRBV12-4
J gene: TRBJ2-1
CDR3 protein: CASSQTSGRVGEQFF
CDR3 DNA: TGTGCCAGCAGTCAGACTAGCGGGAGGGTAGGTGAGCAGTTCTTC

clone size: once
D gene: TRBD1
V gene: TRBV7-2
J gene: TRBJ2-1
CDR3 protein: CASSARGQGYNEQFF
CDR3 DNA: TGTGCCAGCAGCGCCCGGGGACAGGGTTACAATGAGCAGTTCTTC

clone size: .
D gene: .
V gene: TRBV11-2
J gene: TRBJ1-1
CDR3 protein: CASSLDAGAGTEAFF
CDR3 DNA: TGTGCCAGCAGCTTAGATGCAGGGGCTGGCACTGAAGCTTTCTTT

clone size: few
D gene: TRBD1
V gene: TRBV5-1
J gene: TRBJ2-7
CDR3 protein: CASSWGTGGWYEQYF
CDR3 DNA: TGCGCCAGCAGCTGGGGGACAGGGGGCTGGTACGAGCAGTACTTC

clone size: few
D gene: TRBD1
V gene: TRBV28
J gene: TRBJ2-3
CDR3 protein: CASGPDRDHRYAYF
CDR3 DNA: TGTGCCAGCGGGCCGGACAGGGACCACAGATACGCGTATTTT

clone size: .
D gene: .
V gene: TRBV19
J gene: TRBJ2-3
CDR3 protein: CASSRRWSDTQYF
CDR3 DNA: TGTGCCAGTAGCCGGAGATGGTCAGATACGCAGTATTTT

clone size: few
D gene: .
V gene: TRBV6-5
J gene: TRBJ2-1
CDR3 protein: CASSFVPRDAYNEQFF
CDR3 DNA: TGTGCCAGCAGCTTCGTCCCTCGGGACGCTTACAATGAGCAGTTCTTC

clone size: .
D gene: .
V gene: TRBV12-3/TRBV12-4
J gene: TRBJ1-3
CDR3 protein: CASSSISSGNTIYF
CDR3 DNA: TGTGCCAGCAGTTCAATCTCCTCTGGAAACACCATATATTTT

clone size: few
D gene: .
V gene: TRBV15
J gene: TRBJ2-3
CDR3 protein: CATSREGQGRGTDTQYF
CDR3 DNA: TGTGCCACCAGCAGAGAGGGGCAGGGGAGAGGCACAGATACGCAGTATTTT

clone size: .
D gene: .
V gene: TRBV2
J gene: TRBJ1-6
CDR3 protein: CASSGQEGPNSPLHF
CDR3 DNA: TGTGCCAGCAGTGGACAGGAAGGCCCGAATTCACCCCTCCACTTT

clone size: .
D gene: TRBD1
V gene: TRBV20-1
J gene: TRBJ1-2
CDR3 protein: CSARAQPGQGAVGYTF
CDR3 DNA: TGCAGTGCTAGAGCACAGCCGGGACAGGGGGCTGTTGGCTACACCTTC

clone size: .
D gene: TRBD1
V gene: TRBV6-5
J gene: TRBJ2-7
CDR3 protein: CASRGTGGVDEQYF
CDR3 DNA: TGTGCCAGCAGGGGGACAGGAGGCGTCGATGAGCAGTACTTC

clone size: many
D gene: TRBD1
V gene: TRBV28
J gene: TRBJ2-7
CDR3 protein: CASSLGDRFYEQYF
CDR3 DNA: TGTGCCAGCAGTCTAGGGGACAGATTCTACGAGCAGTACTTC

clone size: few
D gene: .
V gene: TRBV7-2
J gene: TRBJ2-2
CDR3 protein: CASSPDPTNTGELFF
CDR3 DNA: TGTGCCAGCAGCCCGGACCCGACAAACACCGGGGAGCTGTTTTTT

clone size: .
D gene: TRBD1
V gene: TRBV20-1
J gene: TRBJ2-7
CDR3 protein: CSANPGTASYEQYF
CDR3 DNA: TGCAGTGCCAATCCCGGGACAGCCTCCTACGAGCAGTACTTC

clone size: few
D gene: TRBD1
V gene: TRBV7-9
J gene: TRBJ2-5
CDR3 protein: CASSLKIGTGVETQYF
CDR3 DNA: TGTGCCAGCAGCTTAAAAATTGGGACAGGTGTTGAGACCCAGTACTTC

clone size: .
D gene: .
V gene: TRBV7-2
J gene: TRBJ2-7
CDR3 protein: CASSLAAGHEQYF
CDR3 DNA: TGTGCCAGCAGCTTAGCCGCTGGACACGAGCAGTACTTC

clone size: many
D gene: TRBD1
V gene: TRBV29-1
J gene: TRBJ2-5
CDR3 protein: CSVKQGGETQYF
CDR3 DNA: TGCAGCGTTAAACAGGGGGGAGAGACCCAGTACTTC

clone size: .
D gene: .
V gene: TRBV21-1
J gene: TRBJ2-7
CDR3 protein: CASSKAIITRRAPSYEQYF
CDR3 DNA: TGTGCCAGCAGCAAAGCAATTATAACCCGCCGTGCGCCTTCCTACGAGCAGTACTTC

clone size: .
D gene: .
V gene: TRBV11-3
J gene: TRBJ2-1
CDR3 protein: CASSFRDGNQQFF
CDR3 DNA: TGTGCCAGCAGCTTCCGGGACGGGAATCAGCAGTTCTTC

clone size: few
D gene: .
V gene: TRBV29-1
J gene: TRBJ1-1
CDR3 protein: CSVDAGTGMNTEAFF
CDR3 DNA: TGCAGCGTTGACGCCGGGACGGGTATGAACACTGAAGCTTTCTTT

clone size: many
D gene: .
V gene: TRBV12-3/TRBV12-4
J gene: TRBJ2-5
CDR3 protein: CASSLIMEGQETQYF
CDR3 DNA: TGTGCCAGCAGTTTAATTATGGAGGGGCAAGAGACCCAGTACTTC

clone size: .
D gene: .
V gene: TRBV2
J gene: TRBJ1-4
CDR3 protein: CASFGETNEKLFF
CDR3 DNA: TGTGCCAGCTTTGGGGAGACTAATGAAAAACTGTTTTTT

clone size: .
D gene: TRBD2
V gene: TRBV4-2
J gene: TRBJ2-7
CDR3 protein: CASSLSEGGSNSYEQYF
CDR3 DNA: TGTGCCAGCAGCCTAAGCGAGGGCGGGAGTAACTCCTACGAGCAGTACTTC

clone size: .
D gene: TRBD2
V gene: TRBV25-1
J gene: TRBJ2-3
CDR3 protein: CASSAVPSGTSGRVAYF
CDR3 DNA: TGTGCCAGCAGTGCGGTGCCCTCCGGGACTAGCGGGAGGGTTGCGTATTTT

clone size: .
D gene: .
V gene: TRBV20-1
J gene: TRBJ2-3
CDR3 protein: CSAKGGFGGGAYF
CDR3 DNA: .

clone size: few
D gene: .
V gene: TRBV12-3/TRBV12-4
J gene: TRBJ2-7
CDR3 protein: CASSRTQDSYEQYF
CDR3 DNA: TGTGCCAGCAGTAGGACTCAAGACTCCTACGAGCAGTACTTC

clone size: .
D gene: .
V gene: TRBV6-5
J gene: TRBJ1-1
CDR3 protein: CASSTPTGMNTEAFF
CDR3 DNA: TGTGCCAGCAGCACCCCGACAGGTATGAACACTGAAGCTTTCTTT

clone size: .
D gene: TRBD1
V gene: TRBV7-2
J gene: TRBJ1-3
CDR3 protein: CASSSSGQGRSGNTIYF
CDR3 DNA: TGTGCCAGCAGCTCTTCGGGACAGGGCCGCTCTGGAAACACCATATATTTT

clone size: few
D gene: TRBD2
V gene: TRBV29-1
J gene: TRBJ2-7
CDR3 protein: CSGRLALSYEQYF
CDR3 DNA: TGCAGCGGACGACTAGCGCTTTCCTACGAGCAGTACTTC

clone size: .
D gene: .
V gene: TRBV27
J gene: TRBJ1-5
CDR3 protein: CASRGTGLQPQHF
CDR3 DNA: TGTGCCAGCAGGGGGACGGGGCTCCAGCCCCAGCATTTT

clone size: .
D gene: TRBD1
V gene: TRBV5-5
J gene: TRBJ2-5
CDR3 protein: CASSLSQGNYNEQYF
CDR3 DNA: TGTGCCAGCAGCTTGTCACAGGGGAACTACAATGAGCAGTACTTC

clone size: .
D gene: .
V gene: TRBV6-2/TRBV6-3
J gene: TRBJ2-2
CDR3 protein: CASSNGELFF
CDR3 DNA: TGTGCCAGCAGTAACGGGGAGCTGTTTTTT